The entry below describes one T cell receptor (beta chain). Its antigen is still unknown. This specimen belongs to a study of vaccination and CD4 T cells after COVID-19. Study details: The convalescents were made up of six males and four females, two of whom were Hispanic. Study-wide results and limits: The appearance of a median 86.3% of reactive clones in convalescent patients occurred only post-vaccination.

Documented treatment: roughly 10-day PBMC culture with coronavirus spike peptide pools or control peptides (ViraFEST assay). Around 2.1 million PBMCs went into each well for culture with approximately 10 IU/ml IL-2 and about 10 ug/ml peptide pools. V lost 2 bases, J lost 0 bases, and 7 bases stayed unmatched. The germline gives CDR1 DFQATT, CDR2 SNEGSKA (reference sequence). The CDR3 has 16 residues. An Oncomine TCR Beta short-read assay was used to sequence the DNA from cultured CD4+ T cells. TCRdb reprocessed the PCR reads via MiXCR and lists one record per CDR3 protein. The table shows about 16,000 distinct CDR3 sequences, with 36% occurring only once.

This clonotype originated in a human donor who received a COVID-19 vaccine. The V call is TRBV20-1, the J call TRBJ2-1; 7 bases fit TRBD2. The starting material was CD4+ T cells from blood, cultured in vitro, obtained before SARS-CoV-2 vaccination. CDR3 sequence reads: CSARPLGGSSYNEQFF. The CDR3 bases are TGCAGTGCTAGACCGCTCGGGGGGAGCTCCTACAATGAGCAGTTCTTC.